A selection of T cell receptor beta chains follows, all from one sample in a study of glioma-infiltrating T cells. TCRdb redid the calling of the multiplex PCR reads with MiXCR, one entry per CDR3 protein. The data show about 180,000 distinct CDR3 sequences, about 46% seen once. The sample was glioma tissue, nonneoplastic brain tissue, or PBMCs (not recorded which). Receptors were obtained from a human donor with low-grade glioma or glioblastoma, undergoing nonglioma brain surgery, or in good health (not recorded which). Both conserved end residues are trimmed from each CDR3.

11,TRBV7-9,TRBJ2-7,ASSSRTSYEQY
12,TRBV29-1,TRBJ2-7,SVEGERGSLEQY
17,TRBV4-1,TRBJ2-3,DSSQEQAARGSGTDTQY
13,TRBV14,TRBJ2-6,ASSHDRAGANVLT
10,TRBV7-9,TRBJ2-1,ASSPGLDEQF
13,TRBV6-1,TRBJ2-3,AGASGGVVRDTQY
11,TRBV12-3/TRBV12-4,TRBJ1-5,ASSLNSNQPQH
13,TRBV12-3/TRBV12-4,TRBJ1-4,ASTDSPQGFEKLF
8,TRBV29-1,TRBJ1-1,SVEGTPRS
15,TRBV6-1,TRBJ2-7,ASSGQTSVRVSYEQC
13,TRBV6-1,TRBJ1-3,ASSHGPGTGNTIY
13,TRBV27,TRBJ2-1,ASSTTSGRAAEQF
13,TRBV2,TRBJ2-6,ASSELGSGANVLT
12,TRBV9,TRBJ2-1,ASSKGLQKDEQF
12,TRBV12-3/TRBV12-4,TRBJ1-4,ASSLGGENEKLF
13,TRBV7-3,TRBJ2-1,ASSSAGSSYNEQF
9,TRBV28,TRBJ2-5,ASSLTETQY
12,TRBV28,TRBJ1-1,ASSQSDRYTEAF
11,TRBV14,TRBJ1-2,ASSPGLFYGYT
13,TRBV20-1,TRBJ1-6,SALNDTLYNSPLY
11,TRBV10-3,TRBJ2-3,AIRNDNTDTQY
14,TRBV7-9,TRBJ2-5,ASSRRQLAGGETQY